The clone carrying this T cell receptor (beta chain) has a count of ten or more. The target antigen is unknown. The data derive from a study of T cells in Graves' hyperthyroidism and ophthalmopathy. Study summary: Staff took peripheral blood when the initial diagnosis was made, before any treatment began.

Regions amplified from RNA transcripts were the TCR beta CDR3 regions. The TCR CDR3 was amplified in a first-round RT-PCR using the HTBI primer set. TCRdb independently ran MiXCR on the multiplex PCR reads; one entry per CDR3 protein. The sample gives about 610,000 distinct CDR3 sequences, about a sixth of which show up once; 2.5% to 4% is in the top ten. The CDR3 runs 13 residues. Looked up from germline, CDR1 is LGHDT and CDR2 is YNNKEL (reference sequence). V lost 1 base, J lost 7 bases, and 7 bases lay in between. Among ophthalmopathy patients, the Clinical Activity Score reached at least 3, the NOSPECS grade reached at least 4, and duration remained under 3 months. Investigators excluded patients with uncontrolled infection, other autoimmune disease, pregnancy or lactation. Notes on the study in general: Within blood appeared most thyroid clonotypes that had expanded above 0.001.

Material: blood. The TCR was taken from a woman in her forties with Graves' ophthalmopathy. The chain uses TRBV3-1 and TRBJ2-2; no firm D call. Here the CDR3 DNA reads TGTGCCAGCAGCCAAGGACGGTTCGGGGAGCTGTTTTTT. It is translated as CASSQGRFGELFF.